These 5 T cell receptor beta chains came from one sample sequenced in a study of cytomegalovirus exposure and HLA in healthy donors. Vbeta (60) and Jbeta (13) primers were used in the PCR. TCRdb keeps only in-frame clones here, not all; method: immunoSEQ multiplex PCR. The sample carries 150,000 to 200,000 clones, around 74% recorded once. Source material: PBMCs. The receptors were sampled from a woman in her twenties or thirties in good health and CMV-seronegative.

For the CDR3, the DNA is TGTGCCAGCAGCTCCCAACAGGTAACCGGCTACACCTTC. It specifies CASSSQQVTGYTF. The chain links TRBV9 to TRBJ1-2; possible D gene TRBD1, 5 bases. Trimming pared 4 bases from V and 8 bases from J, leaving 15 bases between. The CDR3 sequence is 13 residues long. Germline loops: CDR1 SGDLS, CDR2 YYNGEE.

The chain carries TRBV7-3 and TRBJ1-1; 8 bases agree with TRBD1. The CDR3 sequence is 14 residues long. V shed 5 bases, J shed 0 bases, and the junction held 2 bases outside the gene matches. Per germline, CDR1 SGHTA and CDR2 FQGTGA. The CDR3 sequence is CASSAQGVNTEAFF. CDR3 sequence (DNA): TGTGCCAGCAGCGCACAGGGGGTGAACACTGAAGCTTTCTTT.

V usage is TRBV7-9 and J usage is TRBJ2-2, with D maybe TRBD2 (5 bases). The V gene's germline CDR1 is SEHNR and CDR2 FQNEAQ (reference sequence). The V and J ends lost 5 bases and 3 bases respectively, with 10 bases between them. The CDR3 has 14 residues. The CDR3 DNA reads TGTGCCAGCAGCGCGGGCGCGCACACCGGGGAGCTGTTTTTT. This encodes CASSAGAHTGELFF.

DNA of the CDR3: TGTGCCAGCAGAACAGAAGGACAGGGTAATTCACCCCTCCACTTT. Amino acids: CASRTEGQGNSPLHF. V and J are TRBV6-4 and TRBJ1-6, with 8 bases matching TRBD1. This CDR3 spans 15 amino acids. V was pared by 6 bases and J by 6 bases, with 7 bases of the junction left unmatched. CDR1 and CDR2 (germline): MRHNA, SNTAGT.

This clone was recorded a few times. This chain connects TRBV5-5 to TRBJ1-1, with 8 bases that match TRBD1. CDR3 length: 15 residues. Germline-derived CDR1 and CDR2 are SGHKS and YYEKEE (reference sequence). V shed 2 bases and J 5 bases; nucleotides not matched to a gene: 8. In nucleotides, the CDR3 is TGTGCCAGCAGCTTTTCGGACAGGGCAGGAACTGAAGCTTTCTTT. Translated: CASSFSDRAGTEAFF. The full variable domain, in which reference TRBV5-5 and TRBJ1-1 provide the parts outside the CDR3, is DAGVTQSPTHLIKTRGQQVTLRCSPISGHKSVSWYQQVLGQGPQFIFQYYEKEERGRGNFPDRFSARQFPNYSSELNVNALLLGDSALYLCASSFSDRAGTEAFFGQGTRLTVV.